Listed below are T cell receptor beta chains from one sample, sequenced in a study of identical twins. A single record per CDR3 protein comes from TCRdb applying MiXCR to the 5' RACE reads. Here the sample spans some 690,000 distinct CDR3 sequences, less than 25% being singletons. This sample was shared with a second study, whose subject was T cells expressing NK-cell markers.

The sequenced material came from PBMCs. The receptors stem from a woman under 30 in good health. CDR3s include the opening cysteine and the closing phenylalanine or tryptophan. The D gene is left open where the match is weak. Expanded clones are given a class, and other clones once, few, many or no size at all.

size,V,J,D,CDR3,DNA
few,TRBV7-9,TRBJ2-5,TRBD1,CASSLGATGAQETQYF,TGTGCCAGCAGCTTAGGGGCAACAGGGGCCCAAGAGACCCAGTACTTC
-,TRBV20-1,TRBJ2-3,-,CSARSSSTDTQYF,TGCAGTGCAAGGTCCTCTAGCACAGATACGCAGTATTTT
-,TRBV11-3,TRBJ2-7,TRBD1,CASNTGGKSYEQYF,TGTGCCAGCAACACAGGGGGGAAATCCTACGAGCAGTACTTC
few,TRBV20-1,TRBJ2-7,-,CSAGHRDNLYEQYF,TGCAGTGCCGGCCACCGGGACAACCTCTACGAGCAGTACTTC
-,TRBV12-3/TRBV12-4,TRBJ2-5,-,CASRRWKETQYF,TGTGCCAGCAGGCGATGGAAAGAGACCCAGTACTTC
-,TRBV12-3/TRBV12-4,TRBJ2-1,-,CASGAGSKSYNEQFF,TGTGCCAGCGGTGCGGGGAGTAAATCCTACAATGAGCAGTTCTTC
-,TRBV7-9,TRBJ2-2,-,CASSSYGKDTGELFF,TGTGCCAGCAGCTCATATGGCAAAGACACCGGGGAGCTGTTTTTT
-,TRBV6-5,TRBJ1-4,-,CASSYSAADTNEKLFF,TGTGCCAGCAGTTACTCGGCGGCGGATACTAATGAAAAACTGTTTTTT
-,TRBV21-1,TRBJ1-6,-,CASSKNGDPSPLHF,TGTGCCAGCAGCAAAAATGGGGACCCCTCACCCCTCCACTTT
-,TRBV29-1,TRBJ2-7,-,CSVEPRQGFYEQYF,TGCAGCGTTGAGCCGAGGCAGGGCTTCTACGAGCAGTACTTC
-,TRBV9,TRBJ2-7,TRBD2,CASSVGGGSFGEQYF,TGTGCCAGCAGCGTAGGGGGCGGGAGCTTTGGCGAGCAGTACTTC
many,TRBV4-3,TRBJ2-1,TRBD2,CASKPWTSGRRDEQFF,TGCGCCAGCAAGCCTTGGACTAGCGGGAGAAGGGATGAGCAGTTCTTC
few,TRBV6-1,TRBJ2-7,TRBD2,CASSPTGTNAYEQYF,TGTGCCAGCAGTCCAACCGGGACTAACGCCTACGAGCAGTACTTC
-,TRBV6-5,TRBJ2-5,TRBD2,CASSSNSGDQETQYF,TGTGCCAGCAGTTCCAATAGCGGGGACCAAGAGACCCAGTACTTC
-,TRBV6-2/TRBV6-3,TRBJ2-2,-,CASSPRMTLSGELFF,TGTGCCAGCAGCCCGAGAATGACCCTGTCTGGGGAGCTGTTTTTT
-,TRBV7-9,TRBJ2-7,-,CASSFSEVAYEQYF,TGTGCCAGCAGCTTCTCGGAGGTGGCCTACGAGCAGTACTTC
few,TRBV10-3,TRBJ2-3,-,CAISEGFKKANTDTQYF,TGTGCCATCAGTGAGGGTTTCAAAAAAGCCAACACAGATACGCAGTATTTT
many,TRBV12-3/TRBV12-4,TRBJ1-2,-,CASSLTGGSYGYTF,TGTGCCAGCAGTTTAACTGGCGGTAGCTATGGCTACACCTTC
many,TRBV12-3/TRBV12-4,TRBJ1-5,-,CASSWNLGRPQHF,TGTGCCAGCAGCTGGAACTTAGGGCGGCCCCAGCATTTT
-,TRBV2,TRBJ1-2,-,CASPLLGDSNYGYTF,TGTGCCAGCCCCCTCCTAGGGGATTCTAACTATGGCTACACCTTC
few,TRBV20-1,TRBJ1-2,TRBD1,CSAQRDRVGGYTF,TGCAGTGCTCAGAGAGACAGGGTGGGAGGCTACACCTTC
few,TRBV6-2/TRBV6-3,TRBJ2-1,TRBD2,CASSYAGPGTSGRRFYNEQFF,TGTGCCAGCAGCTACGCCGGTCCCGGGACTAGCGGAAGAAGATTCTACAATGAGCAGTTCTTC
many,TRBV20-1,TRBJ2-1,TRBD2,CSASGIGTSGSSNEQFF,TGCAGTGCTAGTGGCATCGGGACTAGCGGGAGTAGTAATGAGCAGTTCTTC
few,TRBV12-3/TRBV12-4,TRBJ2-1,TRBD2,CASSLALSGSDNEQFF,TGTGCCAGCAGTTTAGCGCTCAGCGGGAGTGACAATGAGCAGTTCTTC
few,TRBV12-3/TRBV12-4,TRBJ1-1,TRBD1,CASSPKDRENTEAFF,TGTGCCAGCAGCCCGAAGGACAGGGAGAACACTGAAGCTTTCTTT
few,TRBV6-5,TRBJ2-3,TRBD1,CASSSDRGAVIAQYF,TGTGCCAGCAGTTCCGACAGGGGCGCCGTAATTGCGCAGTATTTT
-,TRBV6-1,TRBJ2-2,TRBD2,CASRPGLAGAGELFF,TGTGCCAGCAGGCCCGGACTAGCGGGAGCCGGGGAGCTGTTTTTT
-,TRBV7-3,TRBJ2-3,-,CASSYIRGDTQYF,TGTGCCAGCAGTTACATACGAGGAGATACGCAGTATTTT
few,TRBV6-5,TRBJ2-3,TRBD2,CASSYSLLAGGHTDTQYF,TGTGCCAGCAGTTACTCTCTGTTGGCGGGGGGACACACAGATACGCAGTATTTT
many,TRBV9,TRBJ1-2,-,CASSVPGRYGYTF,TGTGCCAGCAGCGTACCAGGGAGGTATGGCTACACCTTC
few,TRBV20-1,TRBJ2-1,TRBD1,CRAGTGYNEQFF,TGCAGGGCCGGGACAGGGTACAATGAGCAGTTCTTC
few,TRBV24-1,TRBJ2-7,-,CATSDRDEQYF,TGTGCCACCAGTGATCGGGACGAGCAGTACTTC
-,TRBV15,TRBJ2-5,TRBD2,CATRTSAIGTQYF,TGTGCCACCAGGACTAGCGCTATCGGGACCCAGTACTTC
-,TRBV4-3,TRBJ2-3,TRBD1,CASSERAGDRVFTDTQYF,TGCGCCAGCAGCGAAAGAGCCGGGGACAGAGTATTCACAGATACGCAGTATTTT
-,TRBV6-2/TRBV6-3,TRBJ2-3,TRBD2,CASSPGTSGRHTDTQYF,TGTGCCAGCAGTCCAGGGACTAGCGGGAGACACACAGATACGCAGTATTTT
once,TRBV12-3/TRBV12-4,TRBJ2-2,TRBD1,CASLVGQLFTGELFF,TGTGCCAGCCTCGTGGGACAGCTCTTTACCGGGGAGCTGTTTTTT
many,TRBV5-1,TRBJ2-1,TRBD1,CASSGGQAYNEQFF,TGCGCCAGCAGCGGGGGACAGGCCTACAATGAGCAGTTCTTC
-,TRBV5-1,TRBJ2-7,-,CASSLVTGTGGEQYF,TGCGCCAGCAGCCTCGTAACAGGAACCGGTGGGGAGCAGTACTTC
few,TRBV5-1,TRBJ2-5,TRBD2,CASSIGLAGGGTQYF,TGCGCCAGCAGCATAGGACTAGCGGGGGGAGGGACCCAGTACTTC
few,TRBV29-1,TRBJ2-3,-,CSVRGDRDPDTQYF,TGCAGCGTGCGGGGGGACAGGGATCCAGATACGCAGTATTTT
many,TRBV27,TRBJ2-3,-,CATSPGAGGDTQYF,TGTGCCACCAGTCCGGGGGCCGGAGGAGATACGCAGTATTTT
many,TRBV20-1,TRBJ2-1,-,CSASRGARSHEQFF,TGCAGTGCTAGCCGGGGGGCGCGGAGCCATGAGCAGTTCTTC